This T cell receptor (beta chain) was documented in a study of T cell clones after liver transplantation. The wider study: Pre-transplant mixed lymphocyte reactions yielded third-party-reactive TCRbeta sequences as comparators for graft-donor-reactive sequences.

Clones were sequenced by immunoSEQ multiplex PCR, and TCRdb holds only the in-frame ones, with some missing. The sample consists of nearly 55,000 clones, 70% to 85% of them appearing once. The V end lost 2 bases, the J end lost 1 base, and 5 bases lay between the germline ends. The CDR3 length is 13 residues. Germline values: CDR1 SGHVS, CDR2 FNYEAQ. Remarks on this clone: Its target is not known.

Findings and limits, study-wide: Graft donor-reactive T cells may have migrated into the graft rather than being deleted. Small, mixed patient groups and varying post-transplant times limit these conclusions.

The sample here was CD4+ T cells from blood, taken before liver transplant. The genes are TRBV7-6 and TRBJ2-5; D gene ambiguous. The receptor was isolated from a human donor who received a liver transplant. The CDR3 protein is CASSLTVQETQYF. CDR3 bases: TGTGCCAGCAGCTTAACAGTCCAAGAGACCCAGTACTTC.